The 28 T cell receptor beta chains given below trace back to one sample, sequenced in a study of blood T cell repertoires in COVID-19. TCRdb's copy holds only in-frame clones and misses some; the assay was immunoSEQ multiplex PCR. The sample holds around 280,000 clones, 87% seen once. The sequencing sample was made of PBMCs or T cells enriched from blood (not recorded which). These receptors were collected from a woman in her thirties or forties who had recovered from COVID-19.

The chain employs TRBV24-1 and TRBJ1-2, with D uncertain. Between the trimmed V and J ends, which lost 5 bases and 7 bases, there was a span of 13 bases. The CDR3 extends over 13 amino acids. CDR1 KGHDR and CDR2 SFDVKD come from the germline V gene. The CDR3 DNA reads as TGTGCCACCAGTGCCTCCGCCACACCTGGCTACACCTTC. Its translation is CATSASATPGYTF.

The chain recombines TRBV18 with TRBJ2-7, with TRBD1 matching over 11 bases. The junction had 1 base not matched to a gene; V was cut back by 4 bases and J by 5 bases. CDR3 length equals 13 residues. Germline CDR1 is KGHSH and CDR2 is LQKENI. The CDR3 reads CASSQDRGHEQYF. In nucleotides, the CDR3 is TGTGCCAGCTCACAGGACAGGGGGCACGAGCAGTACTTC.

This clone came up once. The rearrangement links TRBV3-1 (or the pseudogene TRBV3-2) to TRBJ2-1; 15 nucleotides align to TRBD2. The CDR3 is made up of 15 amino acids. The germline CDR1 and CDR2 sequences are LGHDT and YNNKEL (reference sequence). After removal of 4 bases from V and 7 bases from J, the junction contained 2 bases not matched to a gene. The CDR3 reads CASSRGLAGGNEQFF. The DNA for the CDR3 is TGTGCCAGCAGCCGAGGACTAGCGGGGGGGAATGAGCAGTTCTTC.

The V gene is TRBV28, the J gene TRBJ2-1; 7 nucleotides align to TRBD1. CDR1 is MDHEN, CDR2 SYDVKM, per germline. With 10 bases clipped from V and 6 bases from J, the junction kept 15 bases outside the gene matches. This CDR3 region has 15 residues. The chain's CDR3 is CATRGRTGVINEQFF. DNA of the CDR3: TGTGCCACAAGGGGCCGAACAGGGGTTATCAATGAGCAGTTCTTC.

This rearrangement joins TRBV5-4 to TRBJ2-5; no reliable D call. From germline, CDR1 is SGHNT and CDR2 YYREEE (reference sequence). V lost 2 bases and J 5 bases, leaving 13 bases between the germline ends. This CDR3 has 14 amino acids. DNA of the CDR3: TGTGCCAGCAGCTTTAGAGTTGGTGAGGAGACCCAGTACTTC. It translates to CASSFRVGEETQYF.

The chain carries TRBV5-4 and TRBJ1-6, with 9 bases aligning to TRBD1. CDR1 and CDR2 (germline): SGHNT, YYREEE (reference sequence). The CDR3 is 16 residues long. J lost 10 bases, V lost 4 bases, and 12 bases had no gene match. The CDR3 protein is CASSPTGQGLGSPLHF. The CDR3 bases are TGTGCCAGCAGCCCCACGGGACAGGGTTTGGGATCACCCCTCCACTTT. The full variable domain, with the rest looked up from reference TRBV5-4 and TRBJ1-6, is ETGVTQSPTHLIKTRGQQVTLRCSSQSGHNTVSWYQQALGQGPQFIFQYYREEENGRGNFPPRFSGLQFPNYSSELNVNALELDDSALYLCASSPTGQGLGSPLHFGNGTRLTVT.

This chain joins TRBV29-1 and TRBJ2-5; D possibly corresponds to TRBD2 (5 bases). Trimming cost V 0 bases and J 1 base, with 18 bases left between them. CDR3 length: 17 residues. Germline V lookup: CDR1 SQVTM, CDR2 ANQGSEA. The CDR3 nucleotides are TGCAGCGTTGAAGACGGGGTGTACCCCCGGGGCCAAGAGACCCAGTACTTC. It is translated as CSVEDGVYPRGQETQYF.

The gene calls are TRBV10-2 and TRBJ2-7; 7 bases match TRBD2. CDR1 and CDR2 (germline): WSHSY, SAAADI. This CDR3 comprises 15 residues. The V and J ends lost 5 bases and 1 base, in that order; junction bases with no gene match: 8. Here the CDR3 reads CASSPWRGSSYEQYF. The CDR3, as DNA: TGCGCCAGCAGTCCATGGCGGGGGAGTTCCTACGAGCAGTACTTC.

The V and J genes are TRBV15 and TRBJ2-1, with 9 nucleotides matching TRBD1. V shed 5 bases, J shed 9 bases, and the junction held 14 bases outside the gene matches. Germline V gives CDR1 LNHNV, CDR2 YYDKDF (reference sequence). The CDR3 extends over 16 amino acids. CDR3 protein: CATSVVGGQGNFEQFF. The CDR3 DNA follows: TGTGCCACCAGCGTCGTAGGGGGACAGGGAAATTTTGAGCAGTTCTTC.

The V gene is TRBV10-1, the J gene TRBJ2-1, with D possibly being TRBD2 (7 bases). This CDR3 comprises 15 residues. V was shortened by 5 bases and J by 5 bases, with 16 bases between the two germline ends. Germline V gene data show CDR1 as WNHNN and CDR2 as SYGVQD (reference sequence). The CDR3 here is CASSPLGGADNEQFF. CDR3 DNA sequence: TGCGCCAGCAGTCCCTTGGGGGGGGCGGACAATGAGCAGTTCTTC.

The DNA for the CDR3 is TGTGCCAGCAGCACGCGGACAGGCCGCAACACCGGGGAGCTGTTTTTT. Residues: CASSTRTGRNTGELFF. The rearrangement joins TRBV7-8 to TRBJ2-2, with TRBD1 matching over 7 bases. V trimming: 5 bases; J trimming: 2 bases; junction bases outside the gene matches: 8. Looked up from germline, CDR1 is SGHVS and CDR2 is FQNEAQ. The CDR3 length is 16 residues.

V gene TRBV2 combines with J gene TRBJ2-1; TRBD2 agrees at 7 bases. CDR3 length equals 15 residues. J lost 6 bases, V lost 8 bases, and 13 bases had no gene match. CDR1 and CDR2 from the germline V gene are SNHLY and FYNNEI. CDR3 bases: TGTGCCAGCGGAACAAAGGGGACTACGACCAATGAGCAGTTCTTC. This gives the protein CASGTKGTTTNEQFF.

The V gene is TRBV12-3 or TRBV12-4, the J gene TRBJ2-3; the D gene is possibly TRBD2 (6 bases). V shed 8 bases and J shed 5 bases, with 14 bases lying between them. This CDR3 has 13 residues. In DNA form, the CDR3 reads TGTGCCAGCTTGGAGGGAGTCGTAGATACGCAGTATTTT. Protein product: CASLEGVVDTQYF.

The chain carries TRBV10-3 and TRBJ1-6, with 7 positions matching TRBD1. The CDR3 extends over 14 amino acids. CDR1 and CDR2 from the germline V gene are ENHRY and SYGVKD. Unmatched junction bases numbered 5, after V lost 5 bases and J lost 7 bases. CDR3 bases: TGTGCCATCAGTACTCCGACAGGGAATTCACCCCTCCACTTT. This translates into CAISTPTGNSPLHF.

The chain recombines TRBV10-1 with TRBJ1-4; D not resolved. The V end was cut by 0 bases, the J end by 8 bases, with 7 bases between. Germline CDR1 is WNHNN and CDR2 is SYGVQD (reference sequence). The CDR3 spans 13 residues. The CDR3 region has the DNA TGCGCCAGCAGTGAGTCGGAGACGGAAAAACTGTTTTTT. Its translation: CASSESETEKLFF.

The chain is built from TRBV30 and TRBJ1-6; TRBD1 agrees at 7 bases. The CDR3 contains 13 residues. V dropped 5 bases and J dropped 5; count of bases not matched to a gene: 3. CDR1 and CDR2 (germline): GTSNPN, SVGIG (reference sequence). In DNA form, the CDR3 reads TGTGCCTGGGGGGGACAGAATAATTCACCCCTCCACTTT. This translates into CAWGGQNNSPLHF.

This rearrangement joins TRBV6-5 to TRBJ2-7, with D perhaps TRBD1 (5 bases). V lost 7 bases, J lost 6 bases, and 16 bases lay in between. Germline V gene data show CDR1 as MNHEY and CDR2 as SVGAGI. The CDR3 has 13 amino acids. The CDR3 here is CASTGIPTSEQYF. CDR3 in DNA: TGTGCCAGCACAGGGATACCTACTTCCGAGCAGTACTTC.

This clone was observed once. The chain carries TRBV5-1 and TRBJ1-6, with D perhaps TRBD1 (6 bases). The V gene lost 4 bases and the J gene lost 9 bases, with 17 bases spanning the gap. Germline V lookup: CDR1 SGHRS, CDR2 YFSETQ. The CDR3 length is 15 residues. CDR3 bases: TGCGCCAGCAGCCCTGGACAGCTGCTAGGTTCACCCCTCCACTTT. Translation gives CASSPGQLLGSPLHF. The whole variable domain, filled in from reference TRBV5-1 and TRBJ1-6, reads KAGVTQTPRYLIKTRGQQVTLSCSPISGHRSVSWYQQTPGQGLQFLFEYFSETQRNKGNFPGRFSGRQFSNSRSEMNVSTLELGDSALYLCASSPGQLLGSPLHFGNGTRLTVT.

The V and J genes are TRBV19 and TRBJ2-1; D is possibly TRBD2 (5 bases). The germline V and J ends were trimmed by 2 bases and 8 bases, with 7 bases remaining between them. This CDR3 has 12 amino acids. CDR1 and CDR2 (germline): LNHDA, SQIVND (reference sequence). The CDR3 loop is CASSIQRDEQFF. The CDR3 coding sequence is TGTGCCAGTAGTATACAGAGGGATGAGCAGTTCTTC.

The V gene is TRBV19, the J gene TRBJ2-1; 14 positions agree with TRBD2. Losses at the gene ends were 7 bases for V and 9 bases for J; bases not matched to a gene: 8. The CDR3 contains 15 residues. The germline gives CDR1 LNHDA, CDR2 SQIVND (reference sequence). CDR3 nucleotide sequence: TGTGCCAGTACCTCCGGGACTAGCGGGAGTCCTGAGCAGTTCTTC. Translated, it gives CASTSGTSGSPEQFF.

V is TRBV18 and J is TRBJ2-2; D is ambiguous. The CDR3 spans 15 residues. Per the germline V gene, CDR1 is KGHSH and CDR2 is LQKENI. The V gene lost 6 bases and the J gene lost 3 bases, with 14 bases spanning the gap. In nucleotides, the CDR3 is TGTGCCAGCTCTTCACTCTTAGGAGACACCGGGGAGCTGTTTTTT. This translates into CASSSLLGDTGELFF.

In the case of this clone: This sample also contains other DNA sequences that code for the same CDR3. The chain uses TRBV7-9 and TRBJ1-1, with D uncertain. The germline gives CDR1 SEHNR, CDR2 FQNEAQ (reference sequence). With 1 base removed from V and 1 base from J, the gap between germline ends came to 7 bases. The CDR3 is 14 residues long. CDR3 nucleotide sequence: TGTGCCAGCAGCTTAGGACAAGAGAACACTGAAGCTTTCTTT. It codes for CASSLGQENTEAFF.

The V call is TRBV27, the J call TRBJ2-3; D is possibly TRBD2 (6 bases). Per the germline V gene, CDR1 is MNHEY and CDR2 is SMNVEV (reference sequence). With 6 bases removed from V and 5 bases from J, the gap between germline ends came to 12 bases. The CDR3 covers 13 residues. In DNA, the CDR3 is TGTGCCAGCAGGCTTACGGGGGTAGATACGCAGTATTTT. It translates to CASRLTGVDTQYF.

The table lists this clone with a few counts. This sequence joins TRBV11-3 and TRBJ2-7; D perhaps matches TRBD2 (6 bases). The CDR3 consists of 13 residues. Trimming took 4 bases from V and 7 from J, leaving 14 bases between them. Germline V lookup: CDR1 SGHNT, CDR2 YENEEA. The CDR3 here is CASSSRDSEEQYF. The DNA of the CDR3 is TGTGCCAGCAGCTCCCGGGACTCGGAGGAGCAGTACTTC.

This chain connects TRBV7-6 to TRBJ1-4, with D perhaps matching TRBD1 (5 bases). There are 16 residues in the CDR3. The germline V gene encodes CDR1 SGHVS and CDR2 FNYEAQ. The ends were cut back, 0 bases at V and 8 bases at J, with 16 bases in the middle. The CDR3 DNA sequence: TGTGCCAGCAGCTTAGCGCTGGGGGACTGGGACGAAAAACTGTTTTTT. Translated, it gives CASSLALGDWDEKLFF.

This chain joins TRBV2 and TRBJ2-3, with D tentatively TRBD2 (6 bases). The germline CDR1 and CDR2 sequences are SNHLY and FYNNEI. V was cut by 7 bases and J by 1 base, with 12 bases left in between. There are 14 residues in the CDR3. CDR3 loop: CASTAAGRTDTQYF. CDR3 in DNA: TGTGCCAGCACGGCAGCGGGCCGCACAGATACGCAGTATTTT.

The V and J genes are TRBV30 and TRBJ1-3; possible D gene TRBD1, 5 bases. CDR1 is GTSNPN and CDR2 is SVGIG in the germline V gene (reference sequence). CDR3 size: 12 residues. V was pared by 4 bases and J by 9 bases, with 13 bases between. This CDR3 reads CAWKRGRGTIYF. The CDR3, as DNA: TGTGCCTGGAAGCGGGGAAGGGGCACCATATATTTT.

This chain uses TRBV7-2 with TRBJ2-7; possible D gene TRBD1, 5 bases. Trimming removed 1 base at V and 5 bases at J, with 15 bases between. The CDR3 covers 15 residues. In germline, CDR1 is SGHTA, CDR2 FQGNSA. The CDR3 here is CASSLEGAGTNEQYF. DNA for the CDR3: TGTGCCAGCAGCTTAGAAGGGGCTGGTACGAACGAGCAGTACTTC.